The source of this T cell receptor (beta chain) is a study of shared T cell receptors in the human thymus. The ends lost 5 bases at V and 6 bases at J; junction bases unmatched: 13. The CDR3 covers 16 residues. Germline CDR1 reads SGHNT; CDR2 reads YYREEE (reference sequence). Clones were read by immunoSEQ multiplex PCR, and TCRdb kept only the in-frame ones, dropping some. The table shows some 700,000 clones, with over 75% occurring only once. This clone appeared once. The same specimen was also included in a second study, on human thymus T cells.

This receptor was identified in a boy in the first two years of life with a congenital heart defect. Sequences were obtained from thymocytes. The rearrangement uses TRBV5-4 and TRBJ2-7, with TRBD2 matching 11 bases. This CDR3 reads CASSPGLAGYTGEQYF. Here the CDR3 DNA reads TGTGCCAGCAGTCCCGGACTAGCGGGCTACACAGGCGAGCAGTACTTC.